Listed here are 16 T cell receptor beta chains from one sample, sequenced in a study of liver allograft versus peripheral blood T cells. The overall study: Recipients' peripheral blood supplied the T cell receptor repertoires against which those in transplanted livers were compared.

TCRdb re-derived calls from the reads in MiXCR, one entry per CDR3 protein. The repertoire consists of over 9,000 distinct CDR3 sequences, with roughly 26% occurring once and the leading ten covering about 7.7%. These TCRs come from a human patient who had a liver transplant. The graft donor may have given rise to some T cells.

This clonotype was counted once. The chain has TRBV19 and TRBJ1-5; D gene uncertain. This CDR3 has 15 residues. Germline V gene sequence: CDR1 LNHDA, CDR2 SQIVND (reference sequence). The ends were cut back, 3 bases at V and 1 base at J, with 10 bases in the middle. The CDR3 nucleotides are TGTGCCAGTAGTATGGAGGGCGGCAGCAATCAGCCCCAGCATTTT. The encoded protein is CASSMEGGSNQPQHF.

The genes are TRBV9 and TRBJ2-5; 7 bases are shared with TRBD2. The CDR3 runs 15 residues. V lost 3 bases and J lost 4; bases outside the gene matches: 9. Germline CDR1 and CDR2: SGDLS and YYNGEE. CDR3 sequence (DNA): TGTGCCAGCAGCGGAGGTCCAGCGGGGACAGAGACCCAGTACTTC. It specifies CASSGGPAGTETQYF.

Note on this clonotype: This may come from a read error, since a much larger clone is one base off. A read error is likely, as this CDR3 ends without the conserved phenylalanine or tryptophan. This chain joins TRBV7-9 and TRBJ2-7, with D possibly matching TRBD1 (6 bases). The CDR3 sequence is 14 residues long. Deletions cut 5 bases from V and 3 bases from J, with 14 bases between. From germline, CDR1 is SEHNR and CDR2 FQNEAQ (reference sequence). This CDR3 reads CASSNRARSYEQYY. The CDR3 DNA follows: TGTGCCAGCAGCAACAGGGCGAGGAGCTACGAGCAGTACTAC.

In its sample, this clonotype ranks as medium-sized. The chain carries TRBV28 and TRBJ1-5; D perhaps matches TRBD1 (5 bases). Trimming stripped 3 bases from V and 5 bases from J, with 11 bases between. This CDR3 contains 14 residues. Germline CDR1 reads MDHEN; CDR2 reads SYDVKM. CDR3 protein: CASSLGGGDQPQHF. The CDR3 nucleotides read TGTGCCAGCAGTTTGGGGGGGGGGGATCAGCCCCAGCATTTT.

The rearrangement joins TRBV18 to TRBJ1-1; D is uncertain. CDR3 length equals 13 residues. CDR1 KGHSH and CDR2 LQKENI come from the germline V gene. Trimming left V 2 bases short and J 11 bases short, with 15 bases between. This chain's CDR3 is CASSPSGEWEAFF. CDR3 bases: TGTGCCAGCTCACCATCCGGGGAGTGGGAGGCTTTCTTT.

The V and J genes are TRBV15 and TRBJ2-1; 9 nucleotides match TRBD1. The CDR3 consists of 17 residues. Unmatched junction bases numbered 8, after V lost 0 bases and J lost 5 bases. Germline assignment: CDR1 LNHNV and CDR2 YYDKDF (reference sequence). CDR3 amino acids: CATSRDLSGTGHNEQFF. The CDR3 bases are TGTGCCACCAGCAGAGATCTAAGTGGGACAGGGCACAATGAGCAGTTCTTC.

This clonotype has a count of ten or more. The chain carries TRBV28 and TRBJ1-5, with D perhaps matching TRBD1 (5 bases). The CDR3 has 17 amino acids. The germline gives CDR1 MDHEN, CDR2 SYDVKM. Trimming cost V 5 bases and J 4 bases, with 21 bases left between them. As DNA, the CDR3 is TGTGCCAGCAGTCCCCTACGGGCGAGAGGGGATAATCAGCCCCAGCATTTT. Encoded protein: CASSPLRARGDNQPQHF. Full variable domain (outside the CDR3, taken from reference TRBV28 and TRBJ1-5): DVKVTQSSRYLVKRTGEKVFLECVQDMDHENMFWYRQDPGLGLRLIYFSYDVKMKEKGDIPEGYSVSREKKERFSLILESASTNQTSMYLCASSPLRARGDNQPQHFGDGTRLSIL.

This clonotype is medium-sized (0.01 to 0.1%) within its sample. This sequence joins TRBV28 and TRBJ1-4; D uncertain. The CDR3 spans 12 residues. Trimming left V 2 bases short and J 6 bases short, with 4 bases between. The germline V gene has CDR1 MDHEN and CDR2 SYDVKM. The CDR3 DNA reads TGTGCCAGCAGTTTAGAGCATGAAAAACTGTTTTTT. Encoded protein: CASSLEHEKLFF.

Details on this clonotype: A much more abundant neighbour one base away suggests this may be a read error. Because it lacks the conserved phenylalanine or tryptophan at the end, this CDR3 is likely a read error. The chain links TRBV15 to TRBJ2-3; 7 bases line up with TRBD2. After removal of 4 bases from V and 6 bases from J, the junction contained 10 bases not matched to a gene. Germline V gives CDR1 LNHNV, CDR2 YYDKDF (reference sequence). The CDR3 extends over 15 amino acids. CDR3 protein: CATSKRAGAGDTQYL. The CDR3 DNA sequence: TGTGCCACCAGCAAGAGGGCGGGAGCGGGGGATACGCAGTATTTA.

This clonotype was observed a handful of times. The chain carries TRBV11-3 and TRBJ2-1; the match to TRBD2 covers 7 bases. Germline V gene lookup returns CDR1 SGHNT and CDR2 YENEEA. V gave up 1 base and J gave up 6 bases; unmatched junction bases: 12. This CDR3 region has 17 residues. DNA for the CDR3: TGTGCCAGCAGCTTAGGGGGGGGGGTGCGCGTGACCAATGAGCAGTTCTTC. This gives the protein CASSLGGGVRVTNEQFF.

The J gene is TRBJ2-7, the V gene TRBV11-3; a possible D gene is TRBD1 (6 bases). The V gene's germline CDR1 is SGHNT and CDR2 YENEEA. This CDR3 is 13 amino acids long. The V and J ends lost 2 bases and 5 bases respectively, with 10 bases between them. In DNA form, the CDR3 reads TGTGCCAGCAGCTTACAGGGGATTGACGAGCAGTACTTC. Translation: CASSLQGIDEQYF.

This clonotype is medium-sized by share. The chain employs TRBV18 and TRBJ1-5, with TRBD1 as a possible D gene (5 bases). The germline V and J ends were trimmed by 2 bases and 5 bases, with 10 bases remaining between them. The germline V gene encodes CDR1 KGHSH and CDR2 LQKENI. The CDR3 is 14 residues long. This CDR3 reads CASSPEGTDQPQHF. The CDR3 DNA is TGTGCCAGCTCACCAGAAGGGACGGATCAGCCCCAGCATTTT.

By its share, this clonotype is medium-sized. The chain uses TRBV6-5 and TRBJ1-2; 9 positions agree with TRBD1. V gave up 6 bases and J gave up 3 bases; unmatched junction bases: 26. The length of the CDR3 is 21 residues. The V gene's germline CDR1 is MNHEY and CDR2 SVGAGI. CDR3 nucleotides: TGTGCCAGCAGAAACCTACCCCTGCCGGTCTTATTTTGGGACAGGGACTATGGCTACACCTTC. This encodes CASRNLPLPVLFWDRDYGYTF.

The chain is built from TRBV2 and TRBJ1-2; maybe TRBD1 (5 bases). V lost 4 bases and J lost 7, with 16 bases in between. The CDR3 is made up of 14 amino acids. The V gene's germline CDR1 is SNHLY and CDR2 FYNNEI. CDR3 in DNA: TGTGCCAGCAGTGTGAATAGTGGGGCTTTTGGCTACACCTTC. Translation gives CASSVNSGAFGYTF.

This clonotype was seen only a few times. The CDR3 loop is CSAYRTGTGEQYF. CDR3 bases: TGCAGTGCTTATCGGACAGGAACGGGCGAGCAGTACTTC. The rearrangement uses TRBV20-1 and TRBJ2-7; TRBD1 agrees at 7 bases. The CDR3 covers 13 residues. J lost 6 bases, V lost 5 bases, and 10 bases had no gene match. Looked up from germline, CDR1 is DFQATT and CDR2 is SNEGSKA (reference sequence).

This clonotype was observed a handful of times. The chain couples TRBV19 to TRBJ2-7, with 8 bases lining up with TRBD1. The CDR3 has 15 amino acids. V dropped 3 bases and J dropped 3; count of bases not matched to a gene: 7. Germline lookup yields CDR1 LNHDA and CDR2 SQIVND (reference sequence). The CDR3 spells CASSMRSGQVYEQYF. In nucleotides, the CDR3 is TGTGCCAGTAGTATGAGATCGGGACAGGTCTACGAGCAGTACTTC. Filled out from reference TRBV19 and TRBJ2-7, the complete variable domain reads DGGITQSPKYLFRKEGQNVTLSCEQNLNHDAMYWYRQDPGQGLRLIYYSQIVNDFQKGDIAEGYSVSREKKESFPLTVTSAQKNPTAFYLCASSMRSGQVYEQYFGPGTRLTVT.